The entry that follows covers one T cell receptor (beta chain) sequence. Its specificity is unknown. This sample is part of a study of sequential checkpoint blockade in melanoma. Study background: After nivolumab or ipilimumab alone, approximately 22 patients had week-13 rebiopsies.

This sample's treatment: randomized to nivolumab then ipilimumab (arm A) or the reverse (arm B). Some clones are missing from TCRdb's copy, which holds only in-frame ones; the method was immunoSEQ multiplex PCR. The table records 40,000 or so clones, roughly 32% of them present only once. Points from the study as a whole: About 30 times likelier clinical benefit followed increased tumor T-cell fraction and clonality.

The sequencing used tumor tissue (inferred from file names), collected from a patient given nivolumab and ipilimumab in sequence. This clonotype originated in a human donor with melanoma.

This CDR3 is CASSGWDHNEQFF. CDR3 in DNA: TGTGCCAGCAGCGGATGGGACCACAATGAGCAGTTCTTC. The rearrangement joins TRBV9 to TRBJ2-1; either TRBD1 or TRBD2 may supply D (5 bases each). The CDR3 extends over 13 amino acids. The germline V gene encodes CDR1 SGDLS and CDR2 YYNGEE. V was cut by 3 bases and J by 5 bases, with 9 bases left in between.